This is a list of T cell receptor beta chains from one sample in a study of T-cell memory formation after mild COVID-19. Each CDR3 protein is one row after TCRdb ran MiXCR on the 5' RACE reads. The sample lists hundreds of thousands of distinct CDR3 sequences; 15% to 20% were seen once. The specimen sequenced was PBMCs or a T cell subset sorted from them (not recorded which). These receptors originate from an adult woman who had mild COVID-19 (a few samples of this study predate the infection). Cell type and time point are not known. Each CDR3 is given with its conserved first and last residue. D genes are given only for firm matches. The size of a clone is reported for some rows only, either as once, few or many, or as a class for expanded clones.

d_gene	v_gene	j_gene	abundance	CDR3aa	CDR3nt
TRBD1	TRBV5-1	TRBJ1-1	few	CASSLGQGRYTEAFF	TGCGCCAGCAGCCTAGGACAGGGTAGATACACTGAAGCTTTCTTT
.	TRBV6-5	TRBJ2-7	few	CASSQGPEQYF	TGTGCCAGCAGCCAGGGACCCGAGCAGTACTTC
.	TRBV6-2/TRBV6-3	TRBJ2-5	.	CASSKVETQYF	TGTGCCAGCAGCAAGGTGGAGACCCAGTACTTC
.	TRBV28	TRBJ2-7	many	CASSSPTGTPLREQYF	TGTGCCAGCAGTTCCCCCACCGGGACTCCCCTTCGGGAGCAGTACTTC
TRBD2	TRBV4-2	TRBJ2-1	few	CASSENTGTTNEQFF	TGTGCCAGCAGCGAAAATACCGGGACTACGAATGAGCAGTTCTTC
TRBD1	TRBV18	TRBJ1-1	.	CASSPPKYRGANTEAFF	TGTGCCAGCTCCCCACCCAAGTACAGGGGAGCGAACACTGAAGCTTTCTTT
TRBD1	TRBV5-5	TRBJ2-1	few	CASSFGTGAVEQFF	TGTGCCAGCAGCTTTGGGACAGGGGCGGTTGAGCAGTTCTTC
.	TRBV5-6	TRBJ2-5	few	CASSGRDRPQETQYF	TGTGCCAGCAGCGGCCGGGACCGACCTCAAGAGACCCAGTACTTC
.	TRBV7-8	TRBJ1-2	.	CASSLYGESVGYTF	TGTGCCAGCAGCTTATATGGGGAATCGGTCGGCTACACCTTC
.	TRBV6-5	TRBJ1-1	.	CASTSGAMNTEAFF	TGTGCCAGCACCAGTGGGGCTATGAACACTGAAGCTTTCTTT
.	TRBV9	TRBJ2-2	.	CASSAQRQGANTGELFF	TGTGCCAGCAGCGCACAACGACAAGGGGCTAACACCGGGGAGCTGTTTTTT
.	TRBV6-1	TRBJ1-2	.	CASSGTQGFYGYTF	TGTGCCAGCAGTGGAACACAGGGCTTCTATGGCTACACCTTC
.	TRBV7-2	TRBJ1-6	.	CASILRISYNSPLHF	TGTGCCAGCATCCTACGAATCTCCTATAATTCACCCCTCCACTTT
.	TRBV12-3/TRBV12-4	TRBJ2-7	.	CASSRHLYEQYF	TGTGCCAGCAGTCGACACCTTTACGAGCAGTACTTC
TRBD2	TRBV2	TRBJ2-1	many	CATLPRRGVYNEQFF	TGTGCCACCCTCCCTCGGCGGGGGGTCTACAATGAGCAGTTCTTC
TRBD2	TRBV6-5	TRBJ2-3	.	CASRRSGTSGLFSTDTQYF	TGTGCCAGCAGAAGATCCGGGACTAGCGGCCTATTTAGCACAGATACGCAGTATTTT
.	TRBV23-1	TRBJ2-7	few	CASSPDGQGRYEQYF	TGCGCCAGCAGTCCCGACGGGCAGGGCCGGTACGAGCAGTACTTC
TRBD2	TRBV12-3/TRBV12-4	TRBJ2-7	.	CASGPRSAGTHFGKQYF	TGTGCCAGCGGGCCCCGGTCAGCGGGGACTCACTTTGGGAAGCAGTACTTC
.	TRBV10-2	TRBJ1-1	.	CASSTDQSTEAFF	TGCGCCAGCAGTACGGACCAGAGCACTGAAGCTTTCTTT
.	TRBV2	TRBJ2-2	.	CASRALTGELFF	TGTGCCAGCAGAGCCCTCACCGGGGAGCTGTTTTTT
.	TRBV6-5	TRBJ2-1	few	CASSYGVRGEQFF	TGTGCCAGCAGTTACGGGGTCCGAGGGGAGCAGTTCTTC
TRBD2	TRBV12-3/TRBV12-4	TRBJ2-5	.	CASSQASGPGETQYF	TGTGCCAGCTCTCAGGCTAGCGGGCCAGGGGAGACCCAGTACTTC
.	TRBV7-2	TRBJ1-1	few	CASSLARRENTEAFF	TGTGCCAGCAGCTTAGCGAGACGGGAGAACACTGAAGCTTTCTTT
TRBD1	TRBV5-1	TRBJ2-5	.	CASSATGGKETQYF	TGCGCCAGCAGCGCGACAGGGGGAAAAGAGACCCAGTACTTC
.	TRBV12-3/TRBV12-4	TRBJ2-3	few	CASSLSARTDTQYF	TGTGCCAGCAGTCTCTCTGCACGCACAGATACGCAGTATTTT
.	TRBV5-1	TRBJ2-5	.	CASRGWRETQYF	TGCGCCAGCAGGGGCTGGCGGGAGACCCAGTACTTC
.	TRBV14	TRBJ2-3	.	CASSQGTLATDTQYF	TGTGCCAGCAGCCAAGGGACTCTTGCTACAGATACGCAGTATTTT
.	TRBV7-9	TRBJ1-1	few	CATGQIENTEAFF	TGTGCCACCGGACAGATTGAGAACACTGAAGCTTTCTTT
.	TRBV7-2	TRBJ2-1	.	CASSFSPRNEQFF	TGTGCCAGCAGCTTTAGTCCACGGAATGAGCAGTTCTTC
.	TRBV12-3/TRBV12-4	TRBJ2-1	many	CASSPLSPGEQFF	TGTGCCAGCAGTCCTTTGTCCCCGGGGGAGCAGTTCTTC
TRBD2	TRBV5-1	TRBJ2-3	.	CASRETSGGAFTDTQYF	TGCGCCAGCAGAGAGACTAGCGGGGGGGCCTTTACAGATACGCAGTATTTT
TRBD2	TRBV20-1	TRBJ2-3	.	CSARSASGNTDTQYF	TGCAGTGCTAGAAGCGCTAGCGGAAACACAGATACGCAGTATTTT
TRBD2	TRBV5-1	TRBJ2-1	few	CASSLTSGTLRVNEQFF	TGCGCCAGCAGCTTGACGAGCGGGACCCTCCGGGTGAATGAGCAGTTCTTC
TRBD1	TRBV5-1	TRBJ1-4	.	CASSRTGDPNEKLFF	TGCGCCAGCAGCAGAACAGGGGACCCCAATGAAAAACTGTTTTTT
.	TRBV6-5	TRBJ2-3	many	CASSYSGGSTDTQYF	TGTGCCAGCAGTTACTCGGGCGGATCAACAGATACGCAGTATTTT
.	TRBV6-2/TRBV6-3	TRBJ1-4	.	CASSTRTDHSEKLFF	TGTGCCAGCAGTACTCGGACCGACCATTCGGAAAAACTGTTTTTT
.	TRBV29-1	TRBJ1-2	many	CSVPLSGPYGYTF	TGCAGCGTGCCCCTTAGCGGCCCCTATGGCTACACCTTC
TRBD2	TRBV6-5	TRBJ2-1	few	CASSYSAVRAGGRVRQFF	TGTGCCAGCAGTTACTCAGCGGTCAGAGCGGGGGGCCGGGTGCGGCAGTTCTTC
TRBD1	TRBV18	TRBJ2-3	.	CASSPRGTGPADTQYF	TGTGCCAGCTCACCCCGCGGGACAGGGCCCGCAGATACGCAGTATTTT
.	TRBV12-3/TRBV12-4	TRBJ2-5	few	CASSLNSPWRGQETQYF	TGTGCCAGCAGTTTAAACTCCCCGTGGCGCGGCCAAGAGACCCAGTACTTC
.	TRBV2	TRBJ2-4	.	CASSVSGTAAVNIQYF	TGTGCCAGCAGTGTTTCCGGGACCGCGGCAGTGAACATTCAGTACTTC
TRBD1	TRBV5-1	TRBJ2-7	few	CASRAGTADSYEQYF	TGCGCCAGCAGAGCCGGGACAGCCGACTCCTACGAGCAGTACTTC
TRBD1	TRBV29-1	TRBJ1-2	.	CSVVPGGGEYGYTF	TGCAGCGTTGTCCCAGGGGGAGGCGAATATGGCTACACCTTC
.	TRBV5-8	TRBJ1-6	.	CASSPTVVLHF	TGTGCCAGCAGCCCGACAGTTGTCCTCCACTTT
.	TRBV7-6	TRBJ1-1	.	CASRQGLLNTEAFF	TGTGCCAGCAGACAGGGACTGCTGAACACTGAAGCTTTCTTT
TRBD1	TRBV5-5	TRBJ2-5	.	CASSLGRGRETQYF	TGTGCCAGCAGTCTCGGTAGGGGGCGGGAGACCCAGTACTTC
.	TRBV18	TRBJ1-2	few	CASSPPGGESYGYTF	TGTGCCAGCTCACCACCGGGGGGCGAGAGCTATGGCTACACCTTC
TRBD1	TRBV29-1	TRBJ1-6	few	CSVATGVAKNSPLHF	TGCAGCGTTGCCACAGGGGTCGCAAAGAATTCACCCCTCCACTTT
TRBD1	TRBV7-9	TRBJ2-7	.	CASSLASGSGGEAYEQYF	TGTGCCAGCAGCTTAGCCTCCGGCTCAGGGGGCGAAGCCTACGAGCAGTACTTC